A selection of T cell receptor beta chains follows, all from one sample in a study of early T cells in non-severe SARS-CoV-2 infection. TCRdb itself ran the 5' RACE reads through MiXCR, one entry per CDR3 protein. The table has about 60,000 distinct CDR3 sequences, around 12% seen once; the top ten hold approximately 4.8%. Sequencing used whole blood. The receptors derive from an adult who was a healthcare worker with PCR-confirmed SARS-CoV-2 infection or an uninfected control (not recorded which). Both conserved end residues are part of each CDR3. D genes are given only for firm matches. Clone size appears in some rows only: once, few, many, or a class for an expanded clone.

>-|few|TRBV7-2|TRBJ1-2
CASSLSTGNNYGYTF
TGTGCCAGCAGCTTATCCACAGGGAATAACTATGGCTACACCTTC
>TRBD2|-|TRBV10-1|TRBJ2-1
CASSGLAWGVNEQFF
TGCGCCAGCAGCGGACTAGCGTGGGGGGTCAATGAGCAGTTCTTC
>-|few|TRBV12-3/TRBV12-4|TRBJ1-4
CASSLEGGYEKLFF
TGTGCCAGCAGCCTGGAGGGAGGCTACGAAAAACTGTTTTTT
>-|many|TRBV11-2|TRBJ2-3
CASSLDRADTQYF
TGTGCCAGCAGCTTAGACAGGGCAGATACGCAGTATTTT
>TRBD2|many|TRBV6-6|TRBJ2-1
CASSYSSGGSHEQFF
TGTGCCAGCAGTTACTCTAGCGGGGGTTCGCATGAGCAGTTCTTC
>TRBD2|many|TRBV14|TRBJ2-7
CASSPKRRLAGGGIHEQYF
TGTGCCAGCAGCCCTAAGAGAAGACTAGCGGGGGGCGGGATCCACGAGCAGTACTTC
>TRBD1|-|TRBV5-5|TRBJ2-2
CASSLEGQPYTGELFF
TGTGCCAGCAGCTTGGAGGGACAGCCCTACACCGGGGAGCTGTTTTTT
>-|few|TRBV29-1|TRBJ1-4
CSVEQGEKLFF
TGCAGCGTTGAGCAGGGCGAAAAACTGTTTTTT
>-|-|TRBV7-3|TRBJ2-5
CASSLRGRSQETQYF
TGTGCCAGCAGCTTACGGGGACGGTCCCAAGAGACCCAGTACTTC
>-|many|TRBV20-1|TRBJ1-1
CSARKQTEAFF
TGCAGTGCTAGAAAACAGACTGAAGCTTTCTTT
>-|few|TRBV6-2/TRBV6-3|TRBJ2-6
CASRPQGAGANVLTF
TGTGCCAGCAGGCCACAGGGAGCTGGGGCCAACGTCCTGACTTTC
>-|few|TRBV20-1|TRBJ1-5
CSAIPDSNQPQHF
TGCAGTGCTATCCCAGATAGCAATCAGCCCCAGCATTTT
>TRBD1|many|TRBV12-5|TRBJ1-1
CASGWRTGGAFF
TGTGCTAGTGGTTGGCGGACAGGGGGAGCTTTCTTT
>-|-|TRBV5-4|TRBJ2-3
CASSVVGQDTQYF
TGTGCCAGCAGCGTGGTGGGACAAGATACGCAGTATTTT
>TRBD1|few|TRBV16|TRBJ2-7
CASSQLRDRDYEQYF
TGTGCCAGCAGCCAACTAAGGGACAGGGATTACGAGCAGTACTTC
>TRBD2|-|TRBV6-5|TRBJ2-3
CASSHRTSSTDTQYF
TGTGCCAGCAGTCACCGGACTAGCTCCACAGATACGCAGTATTTT
>-|many|TRBV30|TRBJ1-2
CAWSEVRYTF
TGTGCCTGGAGTGAAGTTCGCTACACCTTC
>-|-|TRBV29-1|TRBJ2-1
CSVLTRDPRPVYNEQFF
TGCAGCGTGTTAACCCGGGACCCCCGACCTGTTTACAATGAGCAGTTCTTC
>TRBD1|few|TRBV20-1|TRBJ1-4
CSARTGALAYEKLFF
TGCAGTGCGCGGACAGGGGCTTTAGCGTATGAAAAACTGTTTTTT
>-|few|TRBV11-2|TRBJ2-2
CASSSLQGAGELFF
TGTGCCAGCAGCTCCCTACAGGGAGCCGGGGAGCTGTTTTTT
>TRBD1|many|TRBV28|TRBJ2-5
CASSGSGTVQETQYF
TGTGCCAGCAGTGGGTCCGGGACAGTCCAAGAGACCCAGTACTTC
>-|many|TRBV6-1|TRBJ1-5
CASSEVSIGIQPQHF
TGTGCCAGCAGTGAAGTCTCGATAGGGATTCAGCCCCAGCATTTT
>-|many|TRBV2|TRBJ2-7
CASSPGYEQYF
TGTGCCAGCAGTCCAGGGTACGAGCAGTACTTC
>TRBD1|few|TRBV14|TRBJ1-6
CASSQDGRDRVRNSPLHF
TGTGCCAGCAGCCAAGATGGGCGCGACAGGGTTCGAAATTCACCCCTCCACTTT
>-|many|TRBV7-2|TRBJ1-1
CASSLSRANTEAFF
TGTGCCAGCAGCCTCAGCAGGGCAAACACTGAAGCTTTCTTT
>-|-|TRBV3-1|TRBJ1-4
CASSQAGAIEKLFF
TGTGCCAGCAGCCAAGCCGGGGCGATTGAAAAACTGTTTTTT
>-|-|TRBV6-2/TRBV6-3|TRBJ2-3
CASSRLSDTQYF
TGTGCCAGCAGTAGGCTGTCAGATACGCAGTATTTT
>TRBD1|-|TRBV27|TRBJ2-1
CASHRTTGSLSKQFF
TGTGCCAGCCACCGAACGACAGGGAGCCTCAGCAAGCAGTTCTTC
>-|many|TRBV6-1|TRBJ2-7
CASTVTGMGYEQYF
TGTGCCAGCACCGTTACAGGGATGGGGTACGAGCAGTACTTC
>-|few|TRBV7-9|TRBJ1-2
CASSLTITDGYTF
TGTGCCAGCAGCTTAACTATCACAGACGGCTACACCTTC
>TRBD1|many|TRBV7-2|TRBJ2-1
CASSLGTGSYNEQFF
TGTGCCAGCAGCTTAGGGACAGGGAGTTACAATGAGCAGTTCTTC
>-|-|TRBV28|TRBJ1-3
CASRAGRNTIYF
TGTGCCAGCAGGGCAGGGAGAAACACCATATATTTT
>TRBD1|-|TRBV24-1|TRBJ1-2
CATSDSGTAYGYTF
TGTGCCACCAGTGATTCCGGGACAGCCTATGGCTACACCTTC
>-|many|TRBV4-1|TRBJ2-2
CASSQLWGAGTGELFF
TGCGCCAGCAGCCAATTGTGGGGCGCGGGCACCGGGGAGCTGTTTTTT
>TRBD1|-|TRBV10-2|TRBJ2-7
CASRMGQGTYEQYF
TGCGCCAGCAGGATGGGACAGGGGACCTACGAGCAGTACTTC
>TRBD2|few|TRBV5-1|TRBJ2-1
CASSFTLADEQFF
TGCGCCAGCAGCTTTACCCTAGCGGATGAGCAGTTCTTC
>TRBD1|many|TRBV7-2|TRBJ2-7
CASSLFASGQGSYEQYF
TGTGCCAGCAGCTTATTTGCATCGGGACAGGGCTCCTACGAGCAGTACTTC
>-|-|TRBV4-1|TRBJ1-2
CASSPDGNLNYGYTF
TGCGCCAGCAGCCCCGATGGGAATCTTAACTATGGCTACACCTTC
>-|few|TRBV6-5|TRBJ1-6
CASSYDGIPSPLHF
TGTGCCAGCAGTTACGACGGGATCCCTTCACCCCTCCACTTT
>-|-|TRBV28|TRBJ2-7
CASTKAYEQYF
TGTGCCAGCACAAAGGCCTACGAGCAGTACTTC
>-|-|TRBV7-9|TRBJ1-5
CASNKGNSKQPQHF
TGTGCCAGCAACAAAGGGAATAGCAAACAGCCCCAGCATTTT
>-|-|TRBV5-1|TRBJ1-3
CASSLNGGSGNTIYF
TGCGCCAGCAGCTTGAACGGGGGCTCTGGAAACACCATATATTTT
>TRBD1|-|TRBV6-2/TRBV6-3|TRBJ1-1
CASTDRDSVKAFF
TGTGCCAGCACCGACCGGGACAGCGTAAAAGCTTTCTTT
>-|few|TRBV6-5|TRBJ2-7
CASSSVFLTASYEQYF
TGTGCCAGCAGTTCCGTCTTTCTGACAGCCTCCTACGAGCAGTACTTC
>-|-|TRBV5-1|TRBJ1-1
CASSPQGQLNTEAFF
TGCGCCAGCAGCCCACAAGGACAGTTGAACACTGAAGCTTTCTTT
>TRBD1|-|TRBV6-2/TRBV6-3|TRBJ1-1
CASSRDREAFF
TGTGCCAGCAGTCGGGACAGGGAAGCTTTCTTT
>-|few|TRBV28|TRBJ2-7
CASSLSNRGEQYF
TGTGCCAGCAGTTTATCTAATCGGGGGGAGCAGTACTTC
>TRBD1|-|TRBV18|TRBJ2-3
CASSPTGGKDTQYF
TGTGCCAGCTCACCGACAGGGGGCAAAGATACGCAGTATTTT
>TRBD2|many|TRBV11-2|TRBJ2-2
CASSSGLAGGTGELFF
TGTGCCAGCAGCTCAGGACTAGCGGGAGGTACCGGGGAGCTGTTTTTT
>-|few|TRBV11-1|TRBJ2-7
CASSFRIYEQYF
TGTGCCAGCAGCTTTCGAATCTACGAGCAGTACTTC